This T cell receptor beta chain was sequenced during a study of OX40 agonist ivuxolimab in advanced cancers. Study background: Ivuxolimab was administered intravenously to patients at 0.01 to 10 mg/kg every 2 weeks.

Enrollment shut out patients with autoimmune disease history or systemic immunosuppression. Libraries were prepared by immunoSEQ multiplex PCR; TCRdb keeps only in-frame clonotypes and omits some of them. The table includes some 77,000 clones, around 82% detected once. From germline, CDR1 is MNHEY and CDR2 SVGAGI. This CDR3 has 12 residues. V was clipped by 2 bases and J by 5 bases, with 6 bases between them. Sample: CD4+ or CD8+ T cells sorted from blood, taken in a trial of the OX40 agonist ivuxolimab. This TCR was sampled from an adult with an advanced solid tumor such as melanoma, head and neck, liver or kidney cancer. The chain combines TRBV6-5 with TRBJ1-1; D call uncertain. The CDR3, as DNA: TGTGCCAGCAGTTACGGGGAAACTGAAGCTTTCTTT. Encoded protein: CASSYGETEAFF.